This entry features one TCR beta chain sequence. The ends lost 4 bases at V and 1 base at J; junction bases unmatched: 0. The CDR3 loop spans 13 amino acids. Germline V gives CDR1 SGHDN, CDR2 FVKESK. The data derive from a study of blood T cell repertoires in COVID-19. Clones were read by immunoSEQ multiplex PCR, and TCRdb kept only the in-frame ones, dropping some. Of some 19,000 clones in the sample, 70% to 90% were seen once. The rearrangement links TRBV14 to TRBJ1-1; TRBD1 matches at 7 bases. The sample consisted of peripheral blood. The sequence came from a human donor in a cohort sampled during active COVID-19. The donor label of this sample is uncertain. The DNA for the CDR3 is TGTGCCAGCAGCCGGGACAGGAACACTGAAGCTTTCTTT. Protein: CASSRDRNTEAFF.